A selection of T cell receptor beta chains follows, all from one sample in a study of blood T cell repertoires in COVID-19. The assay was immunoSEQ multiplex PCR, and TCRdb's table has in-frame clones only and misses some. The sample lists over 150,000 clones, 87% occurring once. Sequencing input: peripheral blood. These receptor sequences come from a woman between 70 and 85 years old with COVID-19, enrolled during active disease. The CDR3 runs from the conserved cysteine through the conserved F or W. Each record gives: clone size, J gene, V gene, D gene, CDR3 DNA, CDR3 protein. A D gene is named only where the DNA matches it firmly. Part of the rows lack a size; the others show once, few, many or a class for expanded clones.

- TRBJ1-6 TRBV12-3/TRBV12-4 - TGTGCCAGCAGTTTCGGTAATTCACCCCTCCACTTT CASSFGNSPLHF
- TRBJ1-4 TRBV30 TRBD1 TGTGCCTGGAGTGTAGGACAGGGAATTGAAAAACTGTTTTTT CAWSVGQGIEKLFF
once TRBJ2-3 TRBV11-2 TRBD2 TGTGCCAGCACCCCCGGCGGGCGGGAGATAGGAACAGATACGCAGTATTTT CASTPGGREIGTDTQYF
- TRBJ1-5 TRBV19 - TGTGCCAGTAGTATAGCTACAGGGAGAAATCAGCCCCAGCATTTT CASSIATGRNQPQHF
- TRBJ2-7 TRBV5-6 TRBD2 TGTGCCAGCAGCTTGGGAGGGACTAGCGTGCACGAGCAGTACTTC CASSLGGTSVHEQYF
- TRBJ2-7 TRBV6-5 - TGTGCCACCACCAGTACCTACGAGCAGTACTTC CATTSTYEQYF
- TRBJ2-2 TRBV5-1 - TGCGCCAGCAGCGTCGACAGGCCGAACACCGGGGAGCTGTTTTTT CASSVDRPNTGELFF
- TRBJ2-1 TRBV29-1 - TGCAGCGTTCGGAACAGGGGACGGGAGCCTAATGAGCAGTTCTTC CSVRNRGREPNEQFF
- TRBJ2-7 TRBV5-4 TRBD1 TGTGCCAGCAGCTTCTTTCCGGGACAGGGATACTACGAGCAGTACTTC CASSFFPGQGYYEQYF
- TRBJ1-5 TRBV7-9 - TGTGCCAGCAGCTTAGAAGGGGGAAGCAATCAGCCCCAGCATTTT CASSLEGGSNQPQHF
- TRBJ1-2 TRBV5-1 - TGCGCCAGCAGCCGACCCGGGAACTATGGCTACACCTTC CASSRPGNYGYTF
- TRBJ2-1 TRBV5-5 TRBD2 TGTGCCAGCAGCGGACTAGCGGGATTCGATGAGCAGTTCTTC CASSGLAGFDEQFF